This T cell receptor beta chain was retrieved from a study of blood T cell repertoires in COVID-19. Only in-frame clones appear in the TCRdb table, and some are missing; sequencing was by immunoSEQ multiplex PCR. The table records about 120,000 clones, 85% to 90% of them present only once. With V trimmed by 5 bases and J by 4 bases, 5 bases remained unmatched. This CDR3 is built from 15 residues. Germline assignment: CDR1 LNHDA and CDR2 SQIVND (reference sequence). This receptor was taken from a man of 80 years or more with active or convalescent COVID-19. The chain joins TRBV19 to TRBJ2-7; 13 bases match TRBD2. The source material was peripheral blood. The CDR3 protein is CASSPRTSGGYEQYF. The CDR3 region has the DNA TGTGCCAGTAGTCCGCGGACTAGCGGGGGTTACGAGCAGTACTTC.